What follows are 21 T cell receptor beta chains derived from one specimen sequenced in a study of vaccination effects on CD4 cells after COVID-19 (dated by TCRdb to the early 2020s). No antigens are known for them. Libraries were made using the immunoSEQ multiplex PCR assay. TCRdb mirrors the immuneACCESS table, restricted to in-frame sequences. Some clones are absent from its copies; in checked studies, under half trace to an unresolved V gene, and the reason for the others is unknown. In this sample the table shows about 45,000 clones, about three quarters of which occur a single time. The ten largest clones capture about 8.6% of the sample. After about 9 days of culture, CD4+ T cells were isolated with the EasySep CD4+ T cell isolation kit. Participants received two doses of either the BNT162b2 or the mRNA-1273 mRNA SARS-CoV-2 vaccine. Sample: CD4+ T cells from PBMCs cultured without peptide, taken after COVID-19 vaccination. All receptors come from a human donor who received a COVID-19 vaccine.

The chain combines TRBV14 with TRBJ1-2; TRBD1 agrees at 8 bases. The CDR3 length is 13 residues. Germline CDR1 is SGHDN and CDR2 is FVKESK. V trimming: 4 bases; J trimming: 6 bases; junction bases outside the gene matches: 4. This CDR3 is CASSPQGADGYTF. The CDR3 coding sequence is TGTGCCAGCAGCCCTCAGGGGGCGGATGGCTACACCTTC.

This clone turned up a few times. This rearrangement joins TRBV6-5 to TRBJ2-7; no firm D call. Trimming took 6 bases from V and 1 from J, leaving 13 bases between them. The germline CDR1 and CDR2 sequences are MNHEY and SVGAGI. The CDR3 runs 14 residues. The CDR3, as DNA: TGTGCCAGCAGGCAAACAGTTTTTTCCTACGAGCAGTACTTC. Encoded protein: CASRQTVFSYEQYF.

The V and J genes are TRBV19 and TRBJ2-5; 8 bases map to TRBD2. Germline V lookup: CDR1 LNHDA, CDR2 SQIVND (reference sequence). The CDR3 runs to 15 residues. V gave up 3 bases and J gave up 5 bases; unmatched junction bases: 8. As DNA, the CDR3 is TGTGCCAGTAGTATCAGCGGGAGTGGGTTGGAGACCCAGTACTTC. It encodes CASSISGSGLETQYF.

The chain has TRBV9 and TRBJ2-5, with TRBD2 matching over 10 bases. The CDR3 length is 17 residues. With 0 bases clipped from V and 5 bases from J, the junction kept 10 bases outside the gene matches. Germline V gives CDR1 SGDLS, CDR2 YYNGEE. CDR3 protein: CASSVGASGSSGETQYF. The CDR3 DNA sequence: TGTGCCAGCAGCGTAGGAGCTAGCGGGAGTTCCGGGGAGACCCAGTACTTC.

The chain carries TRBV19 and TRBJ1-4; D might be TRBD1 (6 bases). The germline CDR1 and CDR2 sequences are LNHDA and SQIVND (reference sequence). V lost 7 bases and J lost 5, with 17 bases in between. This CDR3 comprises 15 residues. CDR3 DNA: TGTGCCAGTATCGACCCCGGGACATCAAATGAAAAACTGTTTTTT. Its protein product is CASIDPGTSNEKLFF. Filled out from reference TRBV19 and TRBJ1-4, the complete variable domain reads DGGITQSPKYLFRKEGQNVTLSCEQNLNHDAMYWYRQDPGQGLRLIYYSQIVNDFQKGDIAEGYSVSREKKESFPLTVTSAQKNPTAFYLCASIDPGTSNEKLFFGSGTQLSVL.

The chain has TRBV18 and TRBJ2-2, with D perhaps being TRBD1 or TRBD2 (5 bases each). Germline CDR1 reads KGHSH; CDR2 reads LQKENI. Trimming took off 6 bases at V and 0 bases at J, with 11 bases between the two ends. This CDR3 comprises 15 residues. CDR3 region: CASSSRDANTGELFF. The CDR3 DNA reads TGTGCCAGCTCGTCCCGGGACGCGAACACCGGGGAGCTGTTTTTT.

The chain uses TRBV15 and TRBJ2-1; D might be TRBD2 (6 bases). CDR1 and CDR2 (germline): LNHNV, YYDKDF (reference sequence). This CDR3 spans 16 amino acids. The V gene lost 0 bases and the J gene lost 4 bases, with 13 bases spanning the gap. The CDR3 region is CATSRDVGGGYNEQFF. DNA for the CDR3: TGTGCCACCAGCAGAGATGTGGGAGGAGGTTACAATGAGCAGTTCTTC.

The chain couples TRBV3-1 (or the pseudogene TRBV3-2) to TRBJ2-7; perhaps D is TRBD1 or TRBD2 (6 bases each). CDR1 is LGHDT and CDR2 is YNNKEL in the germline V gene (reference sequence). The CDR3 totals 14 residues. V lost 0 bases to trimming and J lost 6 bases, with 12 bases between them. The CDR3, as DNA: TGTGCCAGCAGCCAAGATTTCAGGGGAGGCGAGCAGTACTTC. Translated, it gives CASSQDFRGGEQYF.

This clone was recorded only once. The chain recombines TRBV7-9 with TRBJ2-2; D possibly corresponds to TRBD1 (6 bases). Germline CDR1 reads SEHNR; CDR2 reads FQNEAQ (reference sequence). The CDR3 runs 15 residues. Trimming left V 5 bases short and J 5 bases short, with 15 bases between. CDR3 coding DNA: TGTGCCAGCAGCCCCGCGGCAGGGGAGACCGGGGAGCTGTTTTTT. It codes for CASSPAAGETGELFF.

The rearrangement joins TRBV30 to TRBJ2-2, with a weak D call TRBD2 (6 bases). This CDR3 has 13 amino acids. From germline, CDR1 is GTSNPN and CDR2 SVGIG (reference sequence). V gave up 0 bases and J gave up 5 bases, with 7 bases separating them. The chain's CDR3 is CAWSVAGTGELFF. The CDR3 region has the DNA TGTGCCTGGAGTGTCGCGGGGACCGGGGAGCTGTTTTTT.

This clone is a singleton in its sample. The chain employs TRBV5-1 and TRBJ2-3, with 8 bases identical to TRBD1. CDR3 length: 15 amino acids. Unmatched junction bases numbered 6, after V lost 0 bases and J lost 6 bases. Germline assignment: CDR1 SGHRS and CDR2 YFSETQ. The CDR3 sequence is CASSLGTGRRDTQYF. DNA of the CDR3: TGCGCCAGCAGCTTGGGGACAGGGAGGAGGGATACGCAGTATTTT. The full variable domain, rest sourced from reference TRBV5-1 and TRBJ2-3, is KAGVTQTPRYLIKTRGQQVTLSCSPISGHRSVSWYQQTPGQGLQFLFEYFSETQRNKGNFPGRFSGRQFSNSRSEMNVSTLELGDSALYLCASSLGTGRRDTQYFGPGTRLTVL.

The chain combines TRBV3-1 (or the pseudogene TRBV3-2) with TRBJ2-4; 10 nucleotides agree with TRBD1. CDR1 is LGHDT and CDR2 is YNNKEL in the germline V gene (reference sequence). This CDR3 contains 14 residues. Losses at the gene ends were 5 bases for V and 4 bases for J; bases not matched to a gene: 2. The CDR3 loop reads CASSVDRGKNIQYF. CDR3 in DNA: TGTGCCAGCAGCGTGGACAGGGGGAAAAACATTCAGTACTTC.

The V and J genes are TRBV10-3 and TRBJ2-2, with TRBD2 identical over 7 bases. The V segment lost 2 bases and the J segment 0 bases; nucleotides outside the gene matches: 0. This CDR3 has 15 residues. Germline loops: CDR1 ENHRY, CDR2 SYGVKD. CDR3 region: CAISEGLANTGELFF. The CDR3, as DNA: TGTGCCATCAGTGAGGGACTAGCGAACACCGGGGAGCTGTTTTTT.

V and J are TRBV21-1 and TRBJ1-2; the table's D call TRBD1 went unverified against the DNA. TRBV21-1 is an annotated pseudogene. The CDR3 runs 17 residues. CDR3 sequence reads: CASSKEVSGTEDYGYTF. The CDR3, as DNA: TGTGCCAGCAGCAAAGAAGTATCCGGGACAGAGGACTATGGCTACACCTTC.

The chain has TRBV2 and TRBJ1-3, with unresolved D. The germline V gene encodes CDR1 SNHLY and CDR2 FYNNEI. This CDR3 has 15 amino acids. V lost 7 bases and J 0 bases, leaving 13 bases between the germline ends. In nucleotides, the CDR3 is TGTGCCAGCATCTCAGGCGCCATCTCTGGAAACACCATATATTTT. It encodes CASISGAISGNTIYF.

This chain joins TRBV29-1 and TRBJ2-1; D gene unclear. CDR3 length: 14 amino acids. V dropped 7 bases and J dropped 9 bases, with 22 bases sitting between them. CDR1 is SQVTM, CDR2 ANQGSEA, per germline. The CDR3 sequence: CSARRGVNIGEQFF. CDR3 nucleotide sequence: TGCAGCGCTCGACGTGGGGTCAACATTGGTGAGCAGTTCTTC.

The genes are TRBV19 and TRBJ2-7; 9 bases are shared with TRBD1. The trim removed 9 bases at V and 4 bases at J, leaving 13 bases unmatched. Germline V gene sequence: CDR1 LNHDA, CDR2 SQIVND (reference sequence). The CDR3 spans 15 residues. CDR3 amino acids: CASRQDRGSSYEQYF. Written as DNA, the CDR3 is TGTGCCAGCCGACAGGACAGGGGCTCTTCTTACGAGCAGTACTTC.

This chain links TRBV11-2 with TRBJ2-7, with a tentative D call TRBD1 (6 bases). V dropped 5 bases and J dropped 3 bases, with 23 bases sitting between them. CDR1 SGHAT and CDR2 FQNNGV come from the germline V gene. The CDR3 has 17 amino acids. CDR3 loop: CASSLTDQGTAFYEQYF. CDR3 coding DNA: TGTGCCAGCAGCCTCACCGACCAGGGGACCGCTTTCTACGAGCAGTACTTC.

The genes are TRBV27 and TRBJ2-5; D is ambiguous. Trimming removed 7 bases at V and 2 bases at J, with 14 bases between. The CDR3 has 14 residues. Germline V CDR1 and CDR2: MNHEY, SMNVEV (reference sequence). CDR3 coding DNA: TGTGCCAGCACCCCGACCGACCGACAAGAGACCCAGTACTTC. It is translated as CASTPTDRQETQYF.

This chain links TRBV19 with TRBJ1-5; possible D gene TRBD1, 5 bases. The CDR3 extends over 15 amino acids. CDR1 is LNHDA and CDR2 is SQIVND in the germline V gene (reference sequence). V shed 1 base and J shed 5 bases, with 12 bases lying between them. The CDR3 DNA follows: TGTGCCAGTAGTATAGTTCATGGGGCGGATCAGCCCCAGCATTTT. Protein product: CASSIVHGADQPQHF. Based on the CDR3 plus reference TRBV19 and TRBJ1-5, the full variable domain is DGGITQSPKYLFRKEGQNVTLSCEQNLNHDAMYWYRQDPGQGLRLIYYSQIVNDFQKGDIAEGYSVSREKKESFPLTVTSAQKNPTAFYLCASSIVHGADQPQHFGDGTRLSIL.

This chain joins TRBV28 and TRBJ1-5; D is unresolved. This CDR3 is 12 amino acids long. The germline V gene encodes CDR1 MDHEN and CDR2 SYDVKM. V lost 5 bases and J lost 7, with 9 bases in between. CDR3 residues: CASSIAGQPQHF. The DNA of the CDR3 is TGTGCCAGCAGTATTGCGGGACAGCCCCAGCATTTT.